What follows are 6 T cell receptor beta chains derived from one specimen sequenced in a study of blood T cell repertoires in COVID-19. The table came from immunoSEQ multiplex PCR; TCRdb's copy has only in-frame clones and leaves some out. Among hundreds of thousands of clones, roughly 80% were seen once, and the ten largest hold more than 7%. Sequencing input: peripheral blood. The receptors were gathered from a man older than 75 with acute or convalescent COVID-19.

The V gene is TRBV7-2, the J gene TRBJ1-2, with 10 positions matching TRBD1. The length of the CDR3 is 13 residues. From germline, CDR1 is SGHTA and CDR2 FQGNSA. The trim removed 5 bases at V and 8 bases at J, leaving 5 bases unmatched. The CDR3 DNA reads as TGTGCCAGCAGCACTCGGACAGGGGGAGGCTACACCTTC. Translated, it gives CASSTRTGGGYTF. Combining the CDR3 with reference TRBV7-2 and TRBJ1-2 gives the whole variable domain GAGVSQSPSNKVTEKGKDVELRCDPISGHTALYWYRQSLGQGLEFLIYFQGNSAPDKSGLPSDRFSAERTGGSVSTLTIQRTQQEDSAVYLCASSTRTGGGYTFGSGTRLTVV.

The CDR3 loop is CASSAPSGSVGADTQYF. DNA for the CDR3: TGTGCCAGCAGTGCTCCTAGCGGGAGCGTAGGGGCAGATACGCAGTATTTT. V gene TRBV2 combines with J gene TRBJ2-3; 10 bases are a match to TRBD2. V gave up 4 bases and J gave up 4 bases; unmatched junction bases: 11. CDR3 length: 17 amino acids. Germline-derived CDR1 and CDR2 are SNHLY and FYNNEI.

The chain links TRBV18 to TRBJ2-5, with TRBD1 as a possible D gene (7 bases). V lost 2 bases to trimming and J lost 4 bases, with 20 bases between them. CDR3 length equals 17 residues. Germline loops: CDR1 KGHSH, CDR2 LQKENI. CDR3: CASSPVPGQGGGETQYF. DNA for the CDR3: TGTGCCAGCTCACCAGTCCCCGGGCAGGGGGGAGGAGAGACCCAGTACTTC. Using reference TRBV18 and TRBJ2-5 for the parts outside the CDR3, the full variable domain is NAGVMQNPRHLVRRRGQEARLRCSPMKGHSHVYWYRQLPEEGLKFMVYLQKENIIDESGMPKERFSAEFPKEGPSILRIQQVVRGDSAAYFCASSPVPGQGGGETQYFGPGTRLLVL.

The V and J genes are TRBV13 and TRBJ2-1; perhaps TRBD2 as D (5 bases). Germline CDR1 and CDR2: PRHDT and FYEKMQ (reference sequence). With 5 bases removed from V and 5 bases from J, the gap between germline ends came to 19 bases. This CDR3 region has 16 residues. The CDR3 loop is CASSGRRTVTDNEQFF. In DNA, the CDR3 is TGTGCCAGCAGCGGGAGAAGGACGGTGACTGACAATGAGCAGTTCTTC.

V and J are TRBV6-5 and TRBJ2-1; a weak D match, TRBD1 (5 bases). CDR3 length equals 14 residues. V was clipped by 2 bases and J by 4 bases, with 9 bases between them. CDR1 and CDR2 from the germline V gene are MNHEY and SVGAGI. The CDR3 here is CASSYGADYNEQFF. For the CDR3, the DNA is TGTGCCAGCAGTTACGGGGCAGATTACAATGAGCAGTTCTTC.

This chain joins TRBV5-4 and TRBJ1-5; tentative D call: TRBD1 (5 bases). V gave up 5 bases and J gave up 3 bases, with 15 bases separating them. The CDR3 covers 15 residues. Germline V gene lookup returns CDR1 SGHNT and CDR2 YYREEE (reference sequence). DNA of the CDR3: TGTGCCAGCAGTCCCGGTGGGGACTTCAATCAGCCCCAGCATTTT. This codes for CASSPGGDFNQPQHF.